The present T cell receptor (beta chain) was sequenced within a study of blood T cells in healthy people across ages. Broader study findings: Older age coincided with a roughly linear decline in TCR beta diversity per million T cells.

The ends were cut back, 0 bases at V and 0 bases at J, with 7 bases in the middle. CDR3 length: 14 amino acids. Per the germline V gene, CDR1 is DFQATT and CDR2 is SNEGSKA (reference sequence). With regard to this clonotype: Its matching antigen is unknown.

The use of a sample-barcoded 5' primer and a J-beta primer mix characterized a second PCR of roughly 6 to 11 cycles. CDR3-containing paired-end reads numbered at least 2.5 million in each sample. TCRdb passed the 5' RACE reads through MiXCR, listing each CDR3 protein once. This table holds 650,000 to 1,000,000 distinct CDR3 sequences, roughly 46% found once. The chain uses TRBV20-1 and TRBJ2-3; D gene unclear. Sequencing was carried out using blood. The TCR sequence derives from a man older than 75 in good health. CDR3 coding DNA: TGCAGTGCTAGAGATGGCCTAAGCACAGATACGCAGTATTTT. Translating gives CSARDGLSTDTQYF.